These 30 T cell receptor beta chains were all obtained from the same sample, sequenced in a study of blood T cell repertoires in COVID-19. Sequencing used immunoSEQ multiplex PCR; TCRdb keeps in-frame clones, though not all of them. This sample has fewer than 200,000 clones, with approximately 82% found just once. Material: PBMCs or T cells enriched from blood (not recorded which). Receptors originate from a woman aged 45-60 years in a cohort exposed to, infected with or recovered from COVID-19 (not recorded which).

The chain carries TRBV4-2 and TRBJ2-5; unclear D gene. Per germline, CDR1 LGHNA and CDR2 YNFKEQ. The ends were cut back, 2 bases at V and 2 bases at J, with 12 bases in the middle. This CDR3 has 15 amino acids. CDR3 in DNA: TGTGCCAGCAGCCAATGGGCGCGCAGACAAGAGACCCAGTACTTC. Protein: CASSQWARRQETQYF.

The chain employs TRBV9 and TRBJ2-2, with D uncertain. The germline V gene has CDR1 SGDLS and CDR2 YYNGEE. The CDR3 contains 13 residues. V gave up 3 bases and J gave up 6 bases, with 9 bases separating them. CDR3 bases: TGTGCCAGCAGCGCCCCACTCCCCGGGGAGCTGTTTTTT. Its translation: CASSAPLPGELFF.

V and J are TRBV28 and TRBJ2-7; no firm D call. Germline V gives CDR1 MDHEN, CDR2 SYDVKM. V was trimmed by 6 bases and J by 2 bases, leaving 8 bases between them. The CDR3 has 12 amino acids. The CDR3 DNA sequence: TGTGCCAGCAGCACGGTACCCTACGAGCAGTACTTC. This gives the protein CASSTVPYEQYF. The full variable domain, completed using reference TRBV28 and TRBJ2-7, is DVKVTQSSRYLVKRTGEKVFLECVQDMDHENMFWYRQDPGLGLRLIYFSYDVKMKEKGDIPEGYSVSREKKERFSLILESASTNQTSMYLCASSTVPYEQYFGPGTRLTVT.

This chain links TRBV5-1 with TRBJ2-2; 7 bases agree with TRBD1. Germline V gene lookup returns CDR1 SGHRS and CDR2 YFSETQ. The CDR3 is 14 amino acids. V shed 8 bases and J 1 base; nucleotides not matched to a gene: 5. CDR3 protein: CASSTGKNTGELFF. The CDR3, as DNA: TGCGCCAGTTCGACAGGGAAGAACACCGGGGAGCTGTTTTTT. Based on the CDR3 plus reference TRBV5-1 and TRBJ2-2, the full variable domain is KAGVTQTPRYLIKTRGQQVTLSCSPISGHRSVSWYQQTPGQGLQFLFEYFSETQRNKGNFPGRFSGRQFSNSRSEMNVSTLELGDSALYLCASSTGKNTGELFFGEGSRLTVL.

This rearrangement joins TRBV28 to TRBJ2-7, with D perhaps matching TRBD2 (6 bases). V was trimmed by 3 bases and J by 7 bases, leaving 13 bases between them. CDR1 is MDHEN, CDR2 SYDVKM, per germline. The CDR3 runs to 13 residues. The CDR3, as DNA: TGTGCCAGCAGTTTCCTCGGGGGATGGGAGCAGTACTTC. Protein: CASSFLGGWEQYF.

The chain is built from TRBV7-2 and TRBJ2-5, with D possibly TRBD2 on 7 matching bases. Germline loops: CDR1 SGHTA, CDR2 FQGNSA. There are 16 residues in the CDR3. With 5 bases removed from V and 1 base from J, the gap between germline ends came to 17 bases. The CDR3 nucleotides read TGTGCCAGCAGCGCCCCGGGGGGCTACAGCCAAGAGACCCAGTACTTC. Its translation: CASSAPGGYSQETQYF.

V and J are TRBV11-3 and TRBJ2-7, with TRBD1 matching 7 bases. Per the germline V gene, CDR1 is SGHNT and CDR2 is YENEEA. CDR3 length equals 14 residues. V dropped 4 bases and J dropped 4; count of bases not matched to a gene: 7. The CDR3 nucleotides are TGTGCCAGCAGCTCCGGACAGGCAAGTTACGAGCAGTACTTC. Residues: CASSSGQASYEQYF.

This chain connects TRBV27 to TRBJ1-5; 10 bases are a match to TRBD1. Germline CDR1 and CDR2: MNHEY and SMNVEV (reference sequence). The V and J ends lost 10 bases and 5 bases, in that order; junction bases with no gene match: 2. The CDR3 has 12 residues. CDR3 loop: CATGTGDQPQHF. As DNA, the CDR3 is TGTGCCACCGGGACAGGGGATCAGCCCCAGCATTTT.

The chain joins TRBV6-5 to TRBJ2-1; TRBD2 is a possible D gene (6 bases). CDR1 and CDR2 (germline): MNHEY, SVGAGI. Trimming removed 6 bases at V and 2 bases at J, with 8 bases between. The CDR3 loop spans 13 amino acids. The DNA of the CDR3 is TGTGCCAGCAGGTGGGGGGCCTACAATGAGCAGTTCTTC. Amino acids: CASRWGAYNEQFF.

The V gene is TRBV6-2 or TRBV6-3, the J gene TRBJ1-1; TRBD1 might be the D (6 bases). V was cut by 2 bases and J by 2 bases, with 15 bases left in between. The CDR3 is made up of 16 amino acids. Germline lookup yields CDR1 MNHEY and CDR2 SVGEGT. Here the CDR3 reads CASSYPRRGRNTEAFF. CDR3 DNA sequence: TGTGCCAGCAGTTACCCTCGCAGGGGAAGAAACACTGAAGCTTTCTTT.

This clone was detected a few times. V is TRBV5-4 and J is TRBJ1-3, with D perhaps TRBD1 (6 bases). CDR3 length: 15 residues. V was trimmed by 4 bases and J by 0 bases, leaving 11 bases between them. Germline V gene data show CDR1 as SGHNT and CDR2 as YYREEE (reference sequence). The CDR3 protein is CASSPGTSSGNTIYF. Written as DNA, the CDR3 is TGTGCCAGCAGCCCCGGGACAAGCTCTGGAAACACCATATATTTT.

The CDR3 DNA is TGTGCCAGCAGTTTGAGGACTAGCGGGGGGGCAGATACGCAGTATTTT. Its protein is CASSLRTSGGADTQYF. This rearrangement joins TRBV27 to TRBJ2-3; 15 nucleotides match TRBD2. Germline V gene sequence: CDR1 MNHEY, CDR2 SMNVEV (reference sequence). With 3 bases clipped from V and 4 bases from J, the junction kept 2 bases outside the gene matches. The CDR3 is 16 residues long.

V usage is TRBV28 and J usage is TRBJ1-1; D not resolved. Germline loops: CDR1 MDHEN, CDR2 SYDVKM. This CDR3 contains 15 residues. Trimming removed 8 bases from V and 5 bases from J, with 21 bases in between. The CDR3 coding sequence is TGTGCCAGCCTGAGTCCGGGCCGGGGAGGTACTGAAGCTTTCTTT. Residues: CASLSPGRGGTEAFF.

The genes are TRBV5-1 and TRBJ1-1; weak D call: TRBD1 (6 bases). Germline V gene lookup returns CDR1 SGHRS and CDR2 YFSETQ. This CDR3 is built from 13 residues. V was clipped by 5 bases and J by 3 bases, with 11 bases between them. The CDR3 loop reads CASSSQGYTEAFF. The CDR3 DNA reads TGCGCCAGCAGTTCACAGGGATACACTGAAGCTTTCTTT.

The chain links TRBV19 to TRBJ1-6, with no clear D. CDR3 length: 14 amino acids. The germline V gene encodes CDR1 LNHDA and CDR2 SQIVND (reference sequence). V was pared by 8 bases and J by 10 bases, with 18 bases between. This CDR3 is CASQTSKGDSPLHF. For the CDR3, the DNA is TGTGCCAGTCAGACATCAAAAGGTGACTCACCCCTCCACTTT.

V and J are TRBV7-3 and TRBJ2-3; D gene uncertain. The CDR3 is 16 residues long. The germline V gene has CDR1 SGHTA and CDR2 FQGTGA. Trimming shortened V by 4 bases and J by 4 bases, and 18 bases separated the two germline ends. Here the CDR3 DNA reads TGTGCCAGCAGCTACGGCGTGGGTGTCGGAGCAGATACGCAGTATTTT. It encodes CASSYGVGVGADTQYF.

V is TRBV15 and J is TRBJ1-5; D uncertain. CDR1 is LNHNV and CDR2 is YYDKDF in the germline V gene (reference sequence). This CDR3 spans 15 amino acids. Trimming took 0 bases from V and 6 from J, leaving 12 bases between them. In nucleotides, the CDR3 is TGTGCCACCAGCAGAGAGGGGTGGGAGGGTCAGCCCCAGCATTTT. Amino acid sequence: CATSREGWEGQPQHF.

The chain carries TRBV19 and TRBJ1-5; D unclear. CDR3 length: 15 amino acids. V was trimmed by 0 bases and J by 8 bases, leaving 14 bases between them. The germline CDR1 and CDR2 sequences are LNHDA and SQIVND (reference sequence). CDR3 loop: CASSIDPDEREPQHF. Here the CDR3 DNA reads TGTGCCAGTAGTATAGATCCGGACGAGAGGGAGCCCCAGCATTTT.

The chain has TRBV3-1 (or the pseudogene TRBV3-2) and TRBJ2-2, with TRBD1 matching 12 bases. The CDR3 consists of 16 residues. Trimming at V came to 3 bases and at J to 4 bases, leaving 3 bases not matched to a gene. Germline V gene lookup returns CDR1 LGHDT and CDR2 YNNKEL (reference sequence). The CDR3 region is CASSHLGQGATGELFF. The CDR3, as DNA: TGTGCCAGCAGCCACCTGGGACAGGGGGCCACCGGGGAGCTGTTTTTT.

The sample holds one count of this clone. The chain couples TRBV19 to TRBJ1-6; a weak D match, TRBD1 (5 bases). The V gene's germline CDR1 is LNHDA and CDR2 SQIVND (reference sequence). The germline V and J ends were trimmed by 7 bases and 10 bases, with 14 bases remaining between them. The CDR3 is made up of 13 amino acids. CDR3 amino acids: CASNQGMRSPLHF. The DNA of the CDR3 is TGTGCCAGTAACCAGGGAATGAGGTCACCCCTCCACTTT.

The chain recombines TRBV15 with TRBJ1-5; TRBD1 matches 7 bases. Per germline, CDR1 LNHNV and CDR2 YYDKDF (reference sequence). Unmatched junction bases numbered 2, after V lost 5 bases and J lost 4 bases. The CDR3 totals 13 residues. DNA for the CDR3: TGTGCCACCAGCGGGGGACAGAATCAGCCCCAGCATTTT. As protein: CATSGGQNQPQHF.

This chain uses TRBV28 with TRBJ1-3; TRBD1 aligns across 9 bases. V shed 6 bases and J 5 bases; nucleotides not matched to a gene: 5. CDR1 MDHEN and CDR2 SYDVKM come from the germline V gene. This CDR3 contains 14 residues. The DNA of the CDR3 is TGTGCCAGCAGAATGGACAGGGGAAGAAACACCATATATTTT. Its protein is CASRMDRGRNTIYF. Based on the CDR3 plus reference TRBV28 and TRBJ1-3, the full variable domain is DVKVTQSSRYLVKRTGEKVFLECVQDMDHENMFWYRQDPGLGLRLIYFSYDVKMKEKGDIPEGYSVSREKKERFSLILESASTNQTSMYLCASRMDRGRNTIYFGEGSWLTVV.

The J gene is TRBJ2-7, the V gene TRBV28; a possible D gene is TRBD2 (5 bases). The CDR3 loop spans 14 amino acids. Trimming removed 3 bases at V and 3 bases at J, with 12 bases between. The germline V gene has CDR1 MDHEN and CDR2 SYDVKM. The CDR3: CASSLVTGNYEQYF. Written as DNA, the CDR3 is TGTGCCAGCAGTTTGGTTACCGGGAACTACGAGCAGTACTTC.

The rearrangement uses TRBV3-1 (or the pseudogene TRBV3-2) and TRBJ1-5; weak D call: TRBD1 (6 bases). The CDR3 length is 18 residues. V lost 3 bases and J lost 0, with 18 bases in between. The germline V gene has CDR1 LGHDT and CDR2 YNNKEL (reference sequence). The CDR3 nucleotides read TGTGCCAGCAGCCATCAGCCGGACAGTCTTTATAGCAATCAGCCCCAGCATTTT. This encodes CASSHQPDSLYSNQPQHF.

The V and J genes are TRBV29-1 and TRBJ1-2, with D tentatively TRBD1 (5 bases). CDR3 size: 17 residues. The V and J ends lost 0 bases and 4 bases respectively, with 21 bases between them. The germline V gene encodes CDR1 SQVTM and CDR2 ANQGSEA. CDR3 sequence: CSVEDRNRKIPFYGYTF. CDR3 DNA: TGCAGCGTTGAAGATCGGAACAGGAAGATACCCTTCTATGGCTACACCTTC.

The J gene is TRBJ2-7, the V gene TRBV27, with D unresolved. CDR3 size: 14 residues. V lost 6 bases and J lost 3, with 15 bases in between. Germline-derived CDR1 and CDR2 are MNHEY and SMNVEV (reference sequence). CDR3 in amino acids: CASRPLRLDYEQYF. The CDR3 region has the DNA TGTGCCAGCAGACCTCTGCGCCTTGACTACGAGCAGTACTTC.

This chain connects TRBV7-3 to TRBJ1-1, with TRBD1 identical over 7 bases. With 5 bases clipped from V and 1 base from J, the junction kept 4 bases outside the gene matches. The CDR3 loop spans 14 amino acids. The V gene's germline CDR1 is SGHTA and CDR2 FQGTGA. This CDR3 reads CASSVGTANTEAFF. The CDR3, as DNA: TGTGCCAGCAGCGTAGGGACAGCGAACACTGAAGCTTTCTTT.

The rearrangement links TRBV29-1 to TRBJ2-1; 11 positions agree with TRBD1. The CDR3 is made up of 15 amino acids. With V trimmed by 0 bases and J by 9 bases, 7 bases remained unmatched. Germline V CDR1 and CDR2: SQVTM, ANQGSEA. CDR3 DNA sequence: TGCAGCGTTGAAGATTCGGACAGGGGGCTTATTGAGCAGTTCTTC. Translated: CSVEDSDRGLIEQFF.

The rearrangement links TRBV2 to TRBJ2-3; maybe TRBD2 (6 bases). Germline CDR1 SNHLY, CDR2 FYNNEI. Trimming took off 4 bases at V and 3 bases at J, with 14 bases between the two ends. This CDR3 region has 15 residues. CDR3 residues: CASSASRERTDTQYF. In DNA form, the CDR3 reads TGTGCCAGCAGTGCCAGCCGGGAGAGAACAGATACGCAGTATTTT.

The rearrangement links TRBV10-3 to TRBJ1-2; D call uncertain. Trimming left V 11 bases short and J 2 bases short, with 15 bases between. The CDR3 length is 13 residues. CDR1 ENHRY and CDR2 SYGVKD come from the germline V gene. This CDR3 reads CAGKGGENYGYTF. CDR3 DNA: TGTGCCGGAAAGGGCGGGGAAAACTATGGCTACACCTTC.